The rows below give T cell receptor beta chains drawn from one sample of a study of CD8 T cells in Susac syndrome. Via MiXCR, TCRdb re-called the immunoSEQ multiplex PCR reads, giving one row per CDR3 protein. The repertoire consists of about 100,000 distinct CDR3 sequences, with 95% occurring once and the leading ten covering 0.3%. Sequencing was carried out using CD8+ T cells from PBMCs. These receptors were taken from a human donor with Susac syndrome. CDR3s include the opening cysteine and the closing phenylalanine or tryptophan. The D gene is left open where the match is weak. Not every row has a clone size; where given, it reads once, few, many or a size class.

V,D,size,J,CDR3,DNA
TRBV29-1,.,.,TRBJ2-5,CSVRGQETQYF,TGCAGCGTTAGAGGCCAAGAGACCCAGTACTTC
TRBV5-1,.,.,TRBJ2-3,CASSYRDPTTDTQYF,TGCGCCAGCAGCTACCGGGACCCCACGACAGATACGCAGTATTTT
TRBV12-3/TRBV12-4,TRBD1,.,TRBJ1-5,CASSPGGLNQPQHF,TGTGCCAGCAGTCCAGGGGGCCTCAATCAGCCCCAGCATTTT
TRBV2,TRBD1,.,TRBJ2-7,CASSRTGTTYEQYF,TGTGCCAGCAGCCGGACAGGGACGACCTACGAGCAGTACTTC
TRBV13,.,.,TRBJ2-5,CASSLQLETQYF,TGTGCCAGCAGCCTGCAGTTGGAGACCCAGTACTTC
TRBV28,.,.,TRBJ2-5,CASSQRREYQETQYF,TGTGCCAGCAGCCAACGGCGCGAATACCAAGAGACCCAGTACTTC
TRBV4-2,.,once,TRBJ2-7,CASSQDRSTSSYEQYF,TGTGCCAGCAGCCAAGACCGGTCCACAAGCTCCTACGAGCAGTACTTC
TRBV29-1,TRBD1,.,TRBJ2-7,CSVGTGSPDEQYF,TGCAGCGTAGGGACAGGCAGCCCGGACGAGCAGTACTTC
TRBV12-3/TRBV12-4,TRBD1,once,TRBJ2-3,CASSATGASTDTQYF,TGTGCCAGCAGTGCAACAGGGGCTAGCACAGATACGCAGTATTTT
TRBV12-3/TRBV12-4,TRBD2,.,TRBJ2-2,CASSTSGGNTGELFF,TGTGCCAGCAGTACTAGCGGGGGGAACACCGGGGAGCTGTTTTTT
TRBV7-8,TRBD1,.,TRBJ2-1,CASSLGQGADEQFF,TGTGCCAGCAGCTTAGGACAGGGGGCGGACGAGCAGTTCTTC
TRBV29-1,.,.,TRBJ1-1,CSVEGQRAFF,TGCAGCGTTGAAGGTCAGAGAGCTTTCTTT
TRBV24-1,.,once,TRBJ2-5,CATSDTGSEETQYF,TGTGCCACCAGTGATACAGGGTCGGAGGAGACCCAGTACTTC
TRBV7-9,.,.,TRBJ1-2,CATVGGGGYTF,TGTGCCACCGTCGGAGGGGGGGGCTACACCTTC
TRBV11-2,.,few,TRBJ2-3,CASSLDSTDTQYF,TGTGCCAGCAGCTTAGATTCTACAGATACGCAGTATTTT
TRBV6-4,.,.,TRBJ2-2,CASSANRDTGELFF,TGTGCCAGCAGTGCCAACAGGGACACCGGGGAGCTGTTTTTT
TRBV7-9,.,.,TRBJ2-3,CASSSWESTDTQYF,TGTGCCAGCAGCTCCTGGGAGAGCACAGATACGCAGTATTTT
TRBV4-1,TRBD1,.,TRBJ1-1,CASSQRAGTANTEAFF,TGCGCCAGCAGCCAGAGGGCCGGGACAGCGAACACTGAAGCTTTCTTT
TRBV12-3/TRBV12-4,TRBD1,.,TRBJ2-7,CATLPPPGQVISSYEQYF,TGTGCCACCCTACCTCCGCCGGGACAGGTTATTTCTTCCTACGAGCAGTACTTC
TRBV4-1,.,.,TRBJ2-1,CASSQPGGRGNEQFF,TGCGCCAGCAGCCAACCTGGAGGGCGAGGGAATGAGCAGTTCTTC
TRBV12-3/TRBV12-4,TRBD1,.,TRBJ2-3,CASRSQGKGTDTQYF,TGTGCCAGCAGATCACAGGGGAAGGGAACAGATACGCAGTATTTT
TRBV29-1,.,.,TRBJ2-6,CSVGSGANVLTF,TGCAGCGTTGGATCTGGGGCCAACGTCCTGACTTTC
TRBV5-1,.,.,TRBJ2-7,CASSSGGSSSEQYF,TGCGCCAGCAGCTCTGGGGGCTCTTCGAGCGAGCAGTACTTC
TRBV28,TRBD1,few,TRBJ2-1,CASSGTAYNEQFF,TGTGCCAGCAGTGGGACAGCTTACAATGAGCAGTTCTTC
TRBV6-5,.,.,TRBJ2-2,CASSYRWAGELFF,TGTGCCAGCAGTTACCGGTGGGCCGGGGAGCTGTTTTTT
TRBV24-1,.,.,TRBJ2-3,CATSEHNTDTQYF,TGTGCCACCAGTGAGCATAACACAGATACGCAGTATTTT
TRBV20-1,TRBD2,.,TRBJ2-1,CSAVSVAGLYNEQFF,TGCAGTGCTGTCTCGGTAGCGGGTCTCTACAATGAGCAGTTCTTC